The 2 T cell receptor beta chains below were found in one sample sequenced in a study of T-cell reconstitution after alpha-beta-depleted transplantation in children. Preparation of the TCRbeta library was carried out with unique molecular identifiers. Each CDR3 protein gets one entry after TCRdb re-called the PCR reads with MiXCR. In the table there are hundreds of thousands of distinct CDR3 sequences, roughly a tenth of which are singletons. The sequencing here drew on PBMCs from the stem cell graft donor, taken from the stem cell graft. All receptors derive from a human donor who donated a stem cell graft to a child with acute myeloid leukemia.

There are a few counts of this clonotype. V is TRBV29-1 and J is TRBJ1-3; unclear D gene. The germline V gene encodes CDR1 SQVTM and CDR2 ANQGSEA. This CDR3 is built from 12 residues. Trimming cost V 8 bases and J 0 bases, with 8 bases left between them. For the CDR3, the DNA is TGCAGCATCAAGGGCTCTGGAAACACCATATATTTT. Encoded protein: CSIKGSGNTIYF.

This chain connects TRBV7-3 to TRBJ2-1; D may be TRBD2 (6 bases). Trimming took 4 bases from V and 7 from J, leaving 20 bases between them. The CDR3 extends over 16 amino acids. Germline CDR1 SGHTA, CDR2 FQGTGA. CDR3 nucleotides: TGTGCCAGCAGCTCTTTTGCGGGGATCGGTAGGAATGAGCAGTTCTTC. The encoded protein is CASSSFAGIGRNEQFF.